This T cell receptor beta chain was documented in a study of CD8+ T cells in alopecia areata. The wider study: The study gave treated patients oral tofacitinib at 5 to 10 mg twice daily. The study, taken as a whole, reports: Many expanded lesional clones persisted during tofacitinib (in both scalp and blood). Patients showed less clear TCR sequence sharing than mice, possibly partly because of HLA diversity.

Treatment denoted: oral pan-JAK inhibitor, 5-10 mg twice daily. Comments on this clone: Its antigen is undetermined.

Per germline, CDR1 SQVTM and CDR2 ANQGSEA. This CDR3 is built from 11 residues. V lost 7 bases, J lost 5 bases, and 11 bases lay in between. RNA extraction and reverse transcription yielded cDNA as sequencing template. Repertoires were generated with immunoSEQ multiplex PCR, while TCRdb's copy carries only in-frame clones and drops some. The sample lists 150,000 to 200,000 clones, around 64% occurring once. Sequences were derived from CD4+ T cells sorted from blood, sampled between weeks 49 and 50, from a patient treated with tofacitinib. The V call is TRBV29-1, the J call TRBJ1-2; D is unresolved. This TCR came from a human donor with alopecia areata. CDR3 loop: CSAPTGYGYTF. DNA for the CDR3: TGCAGCGCCCCAACTGGGTATGGCTACACCTTC.